One and the same sample provided the 17 T cell receptor beta chains below, sequenced in a study of T cell responses to AZD1222 COVID-19 vaccine. The repertoire was sequenced with immunoSEQ multiplex PCR; TCRdb's copy has only in-frame clones and lacks some. The sample gives 180,000 or so clones, 85% to 95% of which show up once; approximately 0.69% is in the top ten. The specimen comprised peripheral blood, sampled on day 0 of AZD1222 vaccination. These receptors were taken from an adult in good health.

DNA of the CDR3: TGCAGTGCTAGTCGGGCTTACAATGAGCAGTTCTTC. This translates into CSASRAYNEQFF. The V gene is TRBV20-1, the J gene TRBJ2-1, with unresolved D. Germline V lookup: CDR1 DFQATT, CDR2 SNEGSKA (reference sequence). The V end lost 3 bases, the J end lost 4 bases, and 7 bases lay between the germline ends. This CDR3 comprises 12 residues.

This clone was detected only once. The V and J genes are TRBV19 and TRBJ1-1, with no clear D. Germline loops: CDR1 LNHDA, CDR2 SQIVND (reference sequence). The germline V and J ends were trimmed by 2 bases and 1 base, with 14 bases remaining between them. CDR3 size: 16 residues. In DNA, the CDR3 is TGTGCCAGTAGTATACTAATGACCAAGCCGAACACTGAAGCTTTCTTT. This sequence encodes CASSILMTKPNTEAFF.

The V gene is TRBV9, the J gene TRBJ1-5; perhaps TRBD1 as D (6 bases). This CDR3 contains 14 residues. The ends were cut back, 3 bases at V and 1 base at J, with 8 bases in the middle. Germline assignment: CDR1 SGDLS and CDR2 YYNGEE. CDR3: CASSAGESNQPQHF. CDR3 nucleotide sequence: TGTGCCAGCAGCGCAGGGGAGAGCAATCAGCCCCAGCATTTT.

The chain combines TRBV7-2 with TRBJ1-5, with a tentative D call TRBD1 (5 bases). The CDR3 loop spans 16 amino acids. Germline CDR1 SGHTA, CDR2 FQGNSA. The ends were cut back, 1 base at V and 2 bases at J, with 12 bases in the middle. This CDR3 is CASSLGGGSGNQPQHF. The DNA of the CDR3 is TGTGCCAGCAGCTTAGGGGGGGGGTCGGGCAATCAGCCCCAGCATTTT.

V is TRBV30 and J is TRBJ1-2; D possibly corresponds to TRBD1 (5 bases). From germline, CDR1 is GTSNPN and CDR2 SVGIG (reference sequence). This CDR3 is 13 amino acids long. DNA of the CDR3: TGTGCAGGAGGGAGGCAGGGATCGAGTGGCTACACCTTC. This gives the protein CAGGRQGSSGYTF.

This chain joins TRBV19 and TRBJ1-5; 9 bases line up with TRBD1. The V gene's germline CDR1 is LNHDA and CDR2 SQIVND (reference sequence). Unmatched junction bases numbered 9, after V lost 2 bases and J lost 1 base. This CDR3 has 18 residues. CDR3 region: CASSIRPGQGGSNQPQHF. The DNA of the CDR3 is TGTGCCAGTAGTATACGCCCGGGACAGGGAGGAAGCAATCAGCCCCAGCATTTT.

The CDR3 DNA reads as TGTGCCAGTAGGCGGGACAGGGTAAACTATGGCTACACCTTC. This gives the protein CASRRDRVNYGYTF. The chain joins TRBV19 to TRBJ1-2; 9 nucleotides align to TRBD1. The germline V gene has CDR1 LNHDA and CDR2 SQIVND (reference sequence). V was pared by 6 bases and J by 2 bases, with 4 bases of the junction left unmatched. The CDR3 contains 14 residues.

The chain links TRBV19 to TRBJ2-5; D might be TRBD2 (6 bases). In germline, CDR1 is LNHDA, CDR2 SQIVND (reference sequence). Trimming took 6 bases from V and 3 from J, leaving 11 bases between them. The CDR3 is 13 amino acids. CDR3 coding DNA: TGTGCCAGTAGCCCCGGGACTGAAGAGACCCAGTACTTC. Translating gives CASSPGTEETQYF.

The chain combines TRBV19 with TRBJ1-1, with unresolved D. V gave up 1 base and J gave up 2 bases, with 8 bases separating them. The CDR3 has 14 amino acids. Germline V gene sequence: CDR1 LNHDA, CDR2 SQIVND (reference sequence). CDR3 nucleotides: TGTGCCAGTAGTATAGCCCGGTTCAACACTGAAGCTTTCTTT. This encodes CASSIARFNTEAFF.

The CDR3 coding sequence is TGTGCCAGTAGTATTAACAGGAATTCACCCCTCCACTTT. Translated, it gives CASSINRNSPLHF. The V gene is TRBV19, the J gene TRBJ1-6, with D possibly matching TRBD1 (5 bases). Per germline, CDR1 LNHDA and CDR2 SQIVND (reference sequence). With 3 bases removed from V and 7 bases from J, the gap between germline ends came to 7 bases. This CDR3 is 13 amino acids long.

The V and J genes are TRBV6-5 and TRBJ1-5; D remains ambiguous. The CDR3 has 15 amino acids. Germline CDR1 and CDR2: MNHEY and SVGAGI. The V gene lost 6 bases and the J gene lost 1 base, with 13 bases spanning the gap. CDR3 residues: CASRPGPGSNQPQHF. The CDR3 coding sequence is TGTGCCAGCAGACCCGGGCCTGGGAGCAATCAGCCCCAGCATTTT.

V gene TRBV4-1 combines with J gene TRBJ1-1, with D maybe TRBD1 (6 bases). The germline CDR1 and CDR2 sequences are MGHRA and YSYEKL. This CDR3 contains 15 residues. V shed 3 bases and J shed 0 bases, with 11 bases lying between them. CDR3 loop: CASSQDRTVNTEAFF. The CDR3 coding sequence is TGCGCCAGCAGCCAGGACCGGACAGTGAACACTGAAGCTTTCTTT.

The chain employs TRBV19 and TRBJ2-1; TRBD2 is a possible D gene (5 bases). The CDR3 totals 14 residues. V dropped 5 bases and J dropped 3 bases, with 11 bases sitting between them. Germline V CDR1 and CDR2: LNHDA, SQIVND (reference sequence). The CDR3 coding sequence is TGTGCCAGTAGTTCGGGGTCGTTCTACAATGAGCAGTTCTTC. It translates to CASSSGSFYNEQFF.

This chain joins TRBV7-9 and TRBJ1-5; D uncertain. The CDR3 is 13 residues long. The germline V gene has CDR1 SEHNR and CDR2 FQNEAQ (reference sequence). The V end lost 1 base, the J end lost 6 bases, and 7 bases lay between the germline ends. The CDR3 sequence is CASSLDSGQPQHF. The CDR3 coding sequence is TGTGCCAGCAGCTTAGATTCAGGTCAGCCCCAGCATTTT.

The chain carries TRBV5-1 and TRBJ2-2, with 11 positions matching TRBD2. Losses at the gene ends were 4 bases for V and 5 bases for J; bases not matched to a gene: 4. This CDR3 is built from 15 residues. The germline gives CDR1 SGHRS, CDR2 YFSETQ. Here the CDR3 DNA reads TGCGCCAGCAGCATACTAGCGGGAGTAACCGGGGAGCTGTTTTTT. This gives the protein CASSILAGVTGELFF.

Only a few counts were recorded for this clone. This chain uses TRBV6-1 with TRBJ1-4; TRBD1 might be the D (6 bases). Trimming took 4 bases from V and 4 from J, leaving 19 bases between them. Germline V CDR1 and CDR2: MNHNS, SASEGT. This CDR3 is 17 amino acids long. The CDR3 DNA follows: TGTGCCAGCAGTGGCCTCCGGGACACCGCCCTTAATGAAAAACTGTTTTTT. It encodes CASSGLRDTALNEKLFF.

The CDR3 sequence: CASSVEGKGEAFF. The CDR3 DNA follows: TGTGCCAGCAGCGTAGAGGGAAAGGGTGAAGCTTTCTTT. The V gene is TRBV9, the J gene TRBJ1-1; D is uncertain. Looked up from germline, CDR1 is SGDLS and CDR2 is YYNGEE. This CDR3 contains 13 residues. V was shortened by 0 bases and J by 7 bases, with 10 bases between the two germline ends.